What follows are 20 T cell receptor beta chains derived from one specimen sequenced in a study of identical twins. One entry per CDR3 protein, called by TCRdb with MiXCR from the 5' RACE reads. The sample lists about 690,000 distinct CDR3 sequences, roughly 6% seen once, with about 1.8% in the top ten. Input material: naive T cells sorted from blood. These receptor sequences come from a man aged 18 to 29 in good health.

This chain connects TRBV20-1 to TRBJ2-7, with 12 bases fitting TRBD2. V shed 6 bases and J 2 bases; nucleotides not matched to a gene: 5. Germline CDR1 and CDR2: DFQATT and SNEGSKA (reference sequence). The CDR3 covers 14 residues. Here the CDR3 reads CSATTSGSPYEQYF. The CDR3 nucleotides read TGCAGTGCAACGACTAGCGGGAGTCCCTACGAGCAGTACTTC.

At least ten counts were recorded for this clonotype. The chain has TRBV6-5 and TRBJ1-3; no firm D call. Trimming stripped 0 bases from V and 0 bases from J, with 3 bases between. The CDR3 totals 14 residues. Germline V gene lookup returns CDR1 MNHEY and CDR2 SVGAGI. Here the CDR3 DNA reads TGTGCCAGCAGTTACTCCCTCTCTGGAAACACCATATATTTT. Translating gives CASSYSLSGNTIYF.

This clonotype was observed many times. The chain combines TRBV20-1 with TRBJ2-3; 8 bases line up with TRBD2. Germline V gives CDR1 DFQATT, CDR2 SNEGSKA (reference sequence). V was pared by 0 bases and J by 2 bases, with 7 bases of the junction left unmatched. This CDR3 comprises 16 residues. Written as DNA, the CDR3 is TGCAGTGCTAGAGATCTTACGGGAGGGGACACAGATACGCAGTATTTT. Amino acid sequence: CSARDLTGGDTDTQYF.

This clonotype was detected a few times. Written as DNA, the CDR3 is TGTGCCAGCAGCCCAGGCAGAATCAGGGATGGCAGCAATCAGCCCCAGCATTTT. Protein product: CASSPGRIRDGSNQPQHF. This chain uses TRBV7-8 with TRBJ1-5; the D gene is possibly TRBD1 (5 bases). V gave up 5 bases and J gave up 1 base, with 21 bases separating them. The CDR3 runs to 18 residues. The germline gives CDR1 SGHVS, CDR2 FQNEAQ.

This clonotype was seen more than once but under ten times. At one end, the junction sequence differs from germline, possibly due to a read error. The V gene is TRBV12-3 or TRBV12-4, the J gene TRBJ2-1; TRBD2 aligns across 10 bases. This CDR3 contains 16 residues. The CDR3 coding sequence is TGTGCCAGCAGTGCCGGGGGGAGCGGGAGGGACAAGGAGCAGTTCTTC. It is translated as CASSAGGSGRDKEQFF.

This clonotype was picked up many times. The V call is TRBV12-3 or TRBV12-4, the J call TRBJ2-2, with 9 bases fitting TRBD1. This CDR3 contains 15 residues. Trimming removed 3 bases from V and 5 bases from J; junction bases left unmatched: 4. The DNA of the CDR3 is TGTGCCAGCAGTTTTTTAGGACAGGGGACCGGGGAGCTGTTTTTT. Translated: CASSFLGQGTGELFF.

This clonotype was recorded many times. The chain has TRBV10-3 and TRBJ2-7, with unresolved D. Trimming took off 3 bases at V and 1 base at J, with 7 bases between the two ends. This CDR3 region has 13 residues. Germline lookup yields CDR1 ENHRY and CDR2 SYGVKD. CDR3 loop: CAISEVGSYEQYV. The CDR3 DNA reads TGTGCCATCAGTGAAGTGGGTTCCTACGAGCAGTACGTC.

This clonotype was seen at least ten times. The chain couples TRBV12-3 or TRBV12-4 to TRBJ2-7; TRBD1 matches 8 bases. The CDR3 sequence is 14 residues long. With V trimmed by 6 bases and J by 6 bases, 10 bases remained unmatched. In nucleotides, the CDR3 is TGTGCCAGCAGCCAAACAGGGGGGCTAGGCGAGCAGTACGTC. It translates to CASSQTGGLGEQYV.

The table lists this clonotype with many counts. The J gene is TRBJ2-1, the V gene TRBV9; maybe TRBD2 (5 bases). V dropped 3 bases and J dropped 0 bases, with 10 bases sitting between them. This CDR3 region has 15 residues. Germline loops: CDR1 SGDLS, CDR2 YYNGEE. This CDR3 is CASSAEGTSYNEQFF. Here the CDR3 DNA reads TGTGCCAGCAGCGCCGAGGGAACCTCCTACAATGAGCAGTTCTTC.

This clonotype was picked up many times. This sequence joins TRBV29-1 and TRBJ2-1; maybe TRBD2 (7 bases). Germline lookup yields CDR1 SQVTM and CDR2 ANQGSEA. CDR3 length equals 15 residues. Trimming stripped 7 bases from V and 1 base from J, with 17 bases between. CDR3 amino acids: CSAGRGARSYNEQFF. The CDR3 region has the DNA TGCAGCGCCGGCCGGGGGGCAAGGTCCTACAATGAGCAGTTCTTC.

This clonotype was seen at least ten times. The chain uses TRBV4-1 and TRBJ1-2; 8 nucleotides align to TRBD1. Per the germline V gene, CDR1 is MGHRA and CDR2 is YSYEKL. The CDR3 is 13 residues long. V shed 2 bases, J shed 7 bases, and the junction held 3 bases outside the gene matches. In DNA form, the CDR3 reads TGCGCCAGCAGCCAATTCGACAGGGGTGGCTACACCTTC. Protein sequence: CASSQFDRGGYTF.

The chain is built from TRBV20-1 and TRBJ1-2, with TRBD1 matching 7 bases. This CDR3 is 19 amino acids long. Germline trimming cut 1 base from V and 4 bases from J; bases unmatched to any gene: 21. The germline CDR1 and CDR2 sequences are DFQATT and SNEGSKA (reference sequence). The CDR3: CSARGSFEGTASTGYGYTF. The DNA for the CDR3 is TGCAGTGCTAGAGGGTCTTTTGAGGGGACAGCGTCCACTGGCTATGGCTACACCTTC.

This chain connects TRBV6-1 to TRBJ2-7; no clear D. CDR1 is MNHNS and CDR2 is SASEGT in the germline V gene. This CDR3 is built from 14 residues. Trimming cost V 2 bases and J 0 bases, with 8 bases left between them. The CDR3 loop reads CASSEPDNSYEQYV. For the CDR3, the DNA is TGTGCCAGCAGTGAACCCGACAACTCCTACGAGCAGTACGTC.

The gene calls are TRBV28 and TRBJ2-3; 9 nucleotides line up with TRBD2. Germline V gives CDR1 MDHEN, CDR2 SYDVKM. This CDR3 region has 14 residues. V shed 3 bases and J 4 bases; nucleotides not matched to a gene: 2. Written as DNA, the CDR3 is TGTGCCAGCAGTTTTTTAGCGGGAGCAGATACGCAGTATTTT. This sequence encodes CASSFLAGADTQYF.

This clonotype was observed many times. This may stem from a read error, because a much larger clone lies one nucleotide away. J is TRBJ1-1 and V is TRBV5-1; D is ambiguous. The CDR3 covers 13 residues. Trimming shortened V by 0 bases and J by 1 base, and 4 bases separated the two germline ends. CDR1 is SGHRS and CDR2 is YFSETQ in the germline V gene. In nucleotides, the CDR3 is TGCGCCAGCAGCTTGGAACAGAACACTGAAGCTTTCTTT. It codes for CASSLEQNTEAFF.

V and J are TRBV6-2 or TRBV6-3 and TRBJ2-7; TRBD1 might be the D (6 bases). V dropped 5 bases and J dropped 3 bases, with 17 bases sitting between them. The CDR3 has 15 residues. Germline V CDR1 and CDR2: MNHEY, SVGEGT. The CDR3 sequence: CASSTRGVLGYEQYF. In DNA, the CDR3 is TGTGCCAGCAGTACCAGGGGCGTCCTTGGCTACGAGCAGTACTTC.

This chain connects TRBV29-1 to TRBJ2-5; D tentatively reads TRBD1 or TRBD2 (5 bases each). Germline V gene sequence: CDR1 SQVTM, CDR2 ANQGSEA. The CDR3 length is 13 residues. V lost 1 base to trimming and J lost 4 bases, with 10 bases between them. The CDR3 sequence: CSVEAGGRETQYF. CDR3 coding DNA: TGCAGCGTTGAAGCTGGGGGTAGAGAGACCCAGTACTTC. Filled out from reference TRBV29-1 and TRBJ2-5, the complete variable domain reads SAVISQKPSRDICQRGTSLTIQCQVDSQVTMMFWYRQQPGQSLTLIATANQGSEATYESGFVIDKFPISRPNLTFSTLTVSNMSPEDSSIYLCSVEAGGRETQYFGPGTRLLVL.

This clonotype was detected many times. The chain has TRBV6-5 and TRBJ1-1, with D uncertain. This CDR3 has 11 residues. The germline V and J ends were trimmed by 0 bases and 9 bases, with 5 bases remaining between them. Germline V lookup: CDR1 MNHEY, CDR2 SVGAGI. The CDR3 reads CASSYSTQAFF. CDR3 sequence (DNA): TGTGCCAGCAGTTACTCCACCCAAGCTTTCTTT.

The sample holds many counts of this clonotype. J is TRBJ2-7 and V is TRBV5-6, with D unresolved. From germline, CDR1 is SGHDT and CDR2 YYEEEE. Trimming stripped 2 bases from V and 2 bases from J, with 5 bases between. The CDR3 is made up of 12 amino acids. The CDR3 sequence: CASSFQTYEQYF. The CDR3 nucleotides are TGTGCCAGCAGCTTCCAGACCTACGAGCAGTACTTC.

The sample holds many counts of this clonotype. The gene calls are TRBV6-5 and TRBJ1-1, with D possibly TRBD1 on 6 matching bases. This CDR3 has 14 residues. V was trimmed by 3 bases and J by 0 bases, leaving 8 bases between them. The germline CDR1 and CDR2 sequences are MNHEY and SVGAGI. The CDR3 loop reads CASSYGQMNTEAFF. DNA for the CDR3: TGTGCCAGCAGTTATGGACAGATGAACACTGAAGCTTTCTTT.